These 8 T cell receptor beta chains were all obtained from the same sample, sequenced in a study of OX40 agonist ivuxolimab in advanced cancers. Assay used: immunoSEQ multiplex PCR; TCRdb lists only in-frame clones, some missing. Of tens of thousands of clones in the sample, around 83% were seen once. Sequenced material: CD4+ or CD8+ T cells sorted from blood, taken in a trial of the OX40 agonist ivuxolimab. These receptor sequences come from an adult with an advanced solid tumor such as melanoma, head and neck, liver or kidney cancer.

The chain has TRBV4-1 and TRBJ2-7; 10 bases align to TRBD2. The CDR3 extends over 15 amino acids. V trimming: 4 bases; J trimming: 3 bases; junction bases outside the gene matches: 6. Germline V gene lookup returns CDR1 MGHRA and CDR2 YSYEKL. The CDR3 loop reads CASSPWVAGGYEQYF. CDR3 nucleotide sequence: TGCGCCAGCAGCCCTTGGGTAGCGGGGGGCTACGAGCAGTACTTC.

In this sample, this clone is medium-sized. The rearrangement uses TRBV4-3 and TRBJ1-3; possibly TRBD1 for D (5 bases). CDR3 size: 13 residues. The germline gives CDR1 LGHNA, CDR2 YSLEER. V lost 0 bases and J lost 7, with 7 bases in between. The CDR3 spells CASSQDQGNTIYF. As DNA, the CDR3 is TGCGCCAGCAGCCAAGATCAGGGCAACACCATATATTTT.

The CDR3 region has the DNA TGTGCCAGCAGGGGACATTCAAACTATGGCTACACCTTC. It is translated as CASRGHSNYGYTF. The chain has TRBV28 and TRBJ1-2; possible D gene TRBD1, 6 bases. V was pared by 6 bases and J by 2 bases, with 10 bases between. CDR3 length equals 13 residues. From germline, CDR1 is MDHEN and CDR2 SYDVKM.

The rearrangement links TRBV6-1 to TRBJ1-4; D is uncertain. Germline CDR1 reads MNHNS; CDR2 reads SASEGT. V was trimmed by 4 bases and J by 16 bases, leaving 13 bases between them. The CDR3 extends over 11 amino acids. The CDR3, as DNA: TGTGCCAGCAGTGGCGTCTTCGGGGAGTTTTTT. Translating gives CASSGVFGEFF.

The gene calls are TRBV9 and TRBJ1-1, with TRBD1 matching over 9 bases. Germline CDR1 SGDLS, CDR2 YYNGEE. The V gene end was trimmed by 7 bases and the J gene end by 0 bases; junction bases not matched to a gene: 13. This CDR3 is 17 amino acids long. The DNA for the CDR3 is TGTGCCAGCGGAGAATGGACAGGGGCCCGCATGAACACTGAAGCTTTCTTT. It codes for CASGEWTGARMNTEAFF. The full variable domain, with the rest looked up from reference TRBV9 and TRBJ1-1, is DSGVTQTPKHLITATGQRVTLRCSPRSGDLSVYWYQQSLDQGLQFLIQYYNGEERAKGNILERFSAQQFPDLHSELNLSSLELGDSALYFCASGEWTGARMNTEAFFGQGTRLTVV.

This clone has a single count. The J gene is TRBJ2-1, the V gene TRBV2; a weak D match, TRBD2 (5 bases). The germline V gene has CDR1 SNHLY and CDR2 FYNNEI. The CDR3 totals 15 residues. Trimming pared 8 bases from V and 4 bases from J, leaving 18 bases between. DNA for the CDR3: TGTGCCAGCCGCCTTGGCCCGGAGGTTTACAATGAGCAGTTCTTC. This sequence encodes CASRLGPEVYNEQFF.

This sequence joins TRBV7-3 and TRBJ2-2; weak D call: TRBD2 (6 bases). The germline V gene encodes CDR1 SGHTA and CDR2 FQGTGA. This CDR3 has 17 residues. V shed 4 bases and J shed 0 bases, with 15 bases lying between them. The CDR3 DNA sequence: TGTGCCAGCAGCTCGCCCCGACTAGGGACGAACACCGGGGAGCTGTTTTTT. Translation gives CASSSPRLGTNTGELFF.

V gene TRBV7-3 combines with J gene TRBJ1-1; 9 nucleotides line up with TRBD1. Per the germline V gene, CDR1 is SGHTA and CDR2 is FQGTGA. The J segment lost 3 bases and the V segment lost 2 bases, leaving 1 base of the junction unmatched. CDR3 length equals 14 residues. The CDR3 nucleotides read TGTGCCAGCAGCTTAGGGACAGGGTACACTGAAGCTTTCTTT. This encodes CASSLGTGYTEAFF.